This T cell receptor beta chain was obtained from a study of control samples from healthy donors and cancer patients. Profiling relied on immunoSEQ multiplex PCR, and the TCRdb table lists in-frame clones only, not all of them. The table has about 55,000 clones, 95% to 96% seen once. V lost 2 bases and J lost 3, with 17 bases in between. This CDR3 has 16 amino acids. Germline CDR1 is MNHNY and CDR2 is SVGAGI (reference sequence). The chain is built from TRBV6-6 and TRBJ2-7, with D possibly matching TRBD1 (8 bases). The receptor's source is a woman aged 18 to 35 in good health. The sequencing input was blood. The CDR3 nucleotides read TGTGCCAGCAGTTACGCCCAGGGGGCGGGGGACTACGAGCAGTACTTC. Amino acids: CASSYAQGAGDYEQYF.